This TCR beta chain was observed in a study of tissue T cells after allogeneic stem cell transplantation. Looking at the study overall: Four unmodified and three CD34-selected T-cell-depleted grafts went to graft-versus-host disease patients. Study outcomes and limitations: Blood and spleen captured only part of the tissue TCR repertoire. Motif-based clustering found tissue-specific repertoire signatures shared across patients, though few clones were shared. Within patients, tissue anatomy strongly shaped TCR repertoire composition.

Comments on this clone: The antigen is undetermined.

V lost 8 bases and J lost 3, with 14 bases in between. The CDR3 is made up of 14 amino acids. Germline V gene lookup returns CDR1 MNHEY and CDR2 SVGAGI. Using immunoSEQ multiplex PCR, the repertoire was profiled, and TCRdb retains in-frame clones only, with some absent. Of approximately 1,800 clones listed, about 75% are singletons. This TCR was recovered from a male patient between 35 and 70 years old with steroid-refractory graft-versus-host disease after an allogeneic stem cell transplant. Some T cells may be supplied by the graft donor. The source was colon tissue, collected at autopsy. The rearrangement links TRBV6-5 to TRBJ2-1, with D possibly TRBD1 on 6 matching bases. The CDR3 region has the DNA TGTGCCAGCCAAGGGGGTTGGGGCTACAATGAGCAGTTCTTC. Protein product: CASQGGWGYNEQFF.